The subject of this entry is one TCR beta chain. Its antigen is unknown. These data belong to a study of cytomegalovirus exposure and HLA in healthy donors. The study ran its PCR with 60 Vbeta and 13 Jbeta primers. Data came from immunoSEQ multiplex PCR; TCRdb stores just in-frame clones and leaves some out. The sample has 140,000 or so clones, just under 85% seen once. This CDR3 has 14 residues. V lost 4 bases and J 8 bases, leaving 14 bases between the germline ends. Per germline, CDR1 SGHTA and CDR2 FQGNSA. General study points: In a later analysis, CMV-associated beta chains were mostly HLA-associated, it appeared. Reported results showed that the classifier diagnosed cytomegalovirus status with high specificity and sensitivity. In vitro testing confirmed a few CMV-associated chains as specific for CMV antigens. Most subjects' HLA-A and HLA-B alleles were reportedly predicted from TCR beta sequences.

V is TRBV7-2 and J is TRBJ1-4; D is unclear. The specimen was PBMCs. The sequence came from a woman in her sixties or seventies in good health and CMV-seropositive. In nucleotides, the CDR3 is TGTGCCAGCAGCTCCGGGAGAGGGAGGGAAAAACTGTTTTTT. This codes for CASSSGRGREKLFF. Drawing the rest from reference TRBV7-2 and TRBJ1-4, the complete variable domain is GAGVSQSPSNKVTEKGKDVELRCDPISGHTALYWYRQSLGQGLEFLIYFQGNSAPDKSGLPSDRFSAERTGGSVSTLTIQRTQQEDSAVYLCASSSGRGREKLFFGSGTQLSVL.